What follows are 8 T cell receptor beta chains derived from one specimen sequenced in a study of blood T cells in healthy people across ages. Combining a sample-barcoded 5' primer with a J-beta primer mix, a second PCR ran for roughly 7 to 11 cycles. TCRdb called the 5' RACE reads again in MiXCR, with one record for every CDR3 protein. This table holds 600,000 to 850,000 distinct CDR3 sequences, roughly 25% found once. This same sample was also taken into another study, of T cells of mothers and their children.

Sequenced input: blood. The receptors here all came from a boy aged 5-17 years in good health.

The DNA for the CDR3 is TGCAGCGAGATTAGCGTAGGAGAGCAGTTCTTC. This encodes CSEISVGEQFF. V and J are TRBV29-1 and TRBJ2-5; maybe TRBD2 (5 bases). With the DNA end fitting TRBJ2-1 better, the J assignment may be wrong. CDR1 and CDR2 from the germline V gene are SQVTM and ANQGSEA. This CDR3 has 11 amino acids.

This clonotype was detected a few times. The chain joins TRBV6-2 or TRBV6-3 to TRBJ1-6; TRBD1 is a possible D gene (6 bases). The CDR3 covers 14 residues. Germline values: CDR1 MNHEY, CDR2 SVGEGT. Trimming left V 6 bases short and J 10 bases short, with 16 bases between. The CDR3 here is CASRTGQTSSPLHF. DNA for the CDR3: TGTGCCAGCAGAACCGGACAGACATCATCACCCCTCCACTTT.

The chain employs TRBV7-9 and TRBJ2-5, with D possibly TRBD2 on 5 matching bases. The J call may not be correct, given that the DNA end is closer to TRBJ2-1. The CDR3 contains 14 residues. CDR1 and CDR2 (germline): SEHNR, FQNEAQ (reference sequence). The CDR3 reads CASSLAGGLPEQFF. CDR3 coding DNA: TGTGCCAGCAGCTTAGCAGGAGGACTCCCTGAGCAGTTCTTC.

This clonotype came up a few times. The rearrangement links TRBV21-1 to TRBJ2-5; whether TRBD1, the table's D call, matches the DNA was not checked. TRBJ2-7 matches the DNA end more closely, so the J call is doubtful. TRBV21-1 is flagged as a pseudogene. The CDR3 spans 15 residues. The CDR3 bases are TGTGCCAGCAGCAAAAGACAGCTTATGACCTACGAGCAGTACTTC. As protein: CASSKRQLMTYEQYF.

This clonotype was counted only a few times. J is TRBJ2-3 and V is TRBV24-1; D is ambiguous. CDR1 is KGHDR and CDR2 is SFDVKD in the germline V gene. The CDR3 totals 13 residues. The V end lost 5 bases, the J end lost 1 base, and 6 bases lay between the germline ends. This chain's CDR3 is CATSAPRTDTQYF. The CDR3 DNA reads as TGTGCCACCAGTGCTCCTCGCACAGATACGCAGTATTTT.

J is TRBJ1-1 and V is TRBV7-3; D is uncertain. The CDR3 contains 13 residues. In germline, CDR1 is SGHTA, CDR2 FQGTGA. V dropped 1 base and J dropped 7 bases, with 10 bases sitting between them. CDR3 nucleotide sequence: TGTGCCAGCAGCTTAAAAACTACGGGTGAAGCTTTCTTT. This translates into CASSLKTTGEAFF.

This clonotype was counted a few times. CDR3 region: CASSLGLTGPFNEQFF. The CDR3 DNA reads TGTGCCAGCAGCTTAGGCCTTACAGGACCTTTCAATGAGCAGTTCTTC. The rearrangement links TRBV7-3 to TRBJ2-1; tentatively, D is TRBD1 (5 bases). The V gene lost 2 bases and the J gene lost 6 bases, with 17 bases spanning the gap. CDR3 length: 16 residues. Germline V lookup: CDR1 SGHTA, CDR2 FQGTGA. Filled out from reference TRBV7-3 and TRBJ2-1, the complete variable domain reads GAGVSQTPSNKVTEKGKYVELRCDPISGHTALYWYRQSLGQGPEFLIYFQGTGAADDSGLPNDRFFAVRPEGSVSTLKIQRTERGDSAVYLCASSLGLTGPFNEQFFGPGTRLTVL.

The J gene is TRBJ2-4, the V gene TRBV3-1, with D perhaps TRBD1 (6 bases). Germline V gene sequence: CDR1 LGHDT, CDR2 YNNKEL (reference sequence). The CDR3 has 21 residues. Trimming removed 1 base from V and 0 bases from J, with 25 bases in between. CDR3 residues: CASSQGIPGHLDSLAKNIQYF. The CDR3 DNA reads TGTGCCAGCAGCCAAGGGATTCCGGGACATCTAGATTCTTTAGCCAAAAACATTCAGTACTTC.